The 30 T cell receptor beta chains reported below all come from one sample, sequenced in a study of T cell repertoires in aging, cancer and after chemotherapy. A mixed TRB-A/B primer pool amplified rearranged TRB by multiplex touch-down PCR. TCRdb processed the multiplex PCR reads anew with MiXCR; each CDR3 protein has one entry. Found here are 1,400 or so distinct CDR3 sequences, more than 20% of them singletons; the top ten hold about 11%. TCR beta rearrangements were amplified from peripheral blood genomic DNA. Sample: blood. These TCRs come from a human donor in good health.

This clonotype counts as large. The J gene is TRBJ2-1, the V gene TRBV6-5; D is tentatively TRBD1 or TRBD2 (5 bases each). With 5 bases removed from V and 2 bases from J, the gap between germline ends came to 13 bases. This CDR3 comprises 15 residues. The germline V gene encodes CDR1 MNHEY and CDR2 SVGAGI. This CDR3 is CASSQGEGTYNEQFF. CDR3 nucleotides: TGTGCCAGCAGTCAGGGAGAAGGGACCTACAATGAGCAGTTCTTC.

The chain links TRBV5-1 to TRBJ2-7, with 11 bases identical to TRBD1. This CDR3 contains 19 residues. With V trimmed by 0 bases and J by 0 bases, 11 bases remained unmatched. Germline CDR1 and CDR2: SGHRS and YFSETQ. The CDR3 here is CASSLAGTGGFTGSYEQYF. The DNA of the CDR3 is TGCGCCAGCAGCTTGGCCGGGACAGGGGGGTTCACGGGCTCCTACGAGCAGTACTTC.

This clonotype was seen once. CDR3 sequence (DNA): TGTGCCAGCTCACCATTTCGGGGATACACTGAAGCTTTCTTT. Translating it yields CASSPFRGYTEAFF. V and J are TRBV18 and TRBJ1-1, with D unresolved. Looked up from germline, CDR1 is KGHSH and CDR2 is LQKENI. CDR3 length: 14 amino acids. Trimming took off 2 bases at V and 3 bases at J, with 10 bases between the two ends.

The chain uses TRBV5-6 and TRBJ1-2, with 8 bases identical to TRBD1. The CDR3 has 13 residues. CDR1 SGHDT and CDR2 YYEEEE come from the germline V gene. V trimming: 4 bases; J trimming: 8 bases; junction bases outside the gene matches: 7. The DNA of the CDR3 is TGTGCCAGCAGCAGCTTGACAGGGGAGGGCTACACCTTC. Translation: CASSSLTGEGYTF. The entire variable domain, with the rest obtained from reference TRBV5-6 and TRBJ1-2, is as follows: DAGVTQSPTHLIKTRGQQVTLRCSPKSGHDTVSWYQQALGQGPQFIFQYYEEEERQRGNFPDRFSGHQFPNYSSELNVNALLLGDSALYLCASSSLTGEGYTFGSGTRLTVV.

The table lists this clonotype with a count of one. Given the absence of the conserved phenylalanine or tryptophan at the CDR3 end, a read error is likely. This CDR3 reads CASSLGRVGTEAFY. The CDR3 bases are TGTGCCAGCAGCCTTGGGCGGGTGGGGACTGAAGCTTTCTAT. J is TRBJ1-1 and V is TRBV5-7; D unclear. TRBV5-7 is reported as an ORF; its role is uncertain. This CDR3 has 14 amino acids. Trimming removed 4 bases from V and 5 bases from J, with 15 bases in between.

This clonotype is medium-sized by share. The J gene is TRBJ2-1, the V gene TRBV7-9; a weak D match, TRBD2 (6 bases). V gave up 3 bases and J gave up 6 bases, with 15 bases separating them. In germline, CDR1 is SEHNR, CDR2 FQNEAQ (reference sequence). CDR3 length equals 15 residues. Written as DNA, the CDR3 is TGTGCCAGCAGCTTGCCGGGACTGCTTGCCAATGAGCAGTTCTTC. The encoded protein is CASSLPGLLANEQFF. Combining the CDR3 with reference TRBV7-9 and TRBJ2-1 gives the whole variable domain DTGVSQNPRHKITKRGQNVTFRCDPISEHNRLYWYRQTLGQGPEFLTYFQNEAQLEKSRLLSDRFSAERPKGSFSTLEIQRTEQGDSAMYLCASSLPGLLANEQFFGPGTRLTVL.

This clonotype is medium-sized within its sample. The chain joins TRBV18 to TRBJ2-4; weak D call: TRBD2 (5 bases). The CDR3 is 16 amino acids. V lost 6 bases and J lost 6, with 21 bases in between. CDR1 is KGHSH, CDR2 LQKENI, per germline. In DNA, the CDR3 is TGTGCCAGCTCGCCGGAGGTGGGGAGAGTGGCAAACATTCAGTACTTC. As protein: CASSPEVGRVANIQYF.

This clonotype is labeled large. The chain employs TRBV18 and TRBJ2-3; weak D call: TRBD1 (6 bases). V was pared by 10 bases and J by 3 bases, with 17 bases between. The CDR3 totals 14 residues. Germline loops: CDR1 KGHSH, CDR2 LQKENI. CDR3 sequence: CATANLQGTDTQYF. As DNA, the CDR3 is TGTGCCACAGCCAATTTACAGGGAACAGATACGCAGTATTTT.

By sample fraction, this clonotype is medium-sized. V gene TRBV27 combines with J gene TRBJ2-1; D gene uncertain. In germline, CDR1 is MNHEY, CDR2 SMNVEV (reference sequence). Trimming removed 7 bases at V and 2 bases at J, with 12 bases between. The CDR3 is 14 amino acids. The DNA of the CDR3 is TGTGCCAGCAACTCCCTTGGAGCCTACAATGAGCAGTTCTTC. Its protein product is CASNSLGAYNEQFF.

The chain links TRBV30 to TRBJ2-3, with TRBD2 matching 8 bases. J lost 8 bases, V lost 8 bases, and 21 bases had no gene match. In germline, CDR1 is GTSNPN, CDR2 SVGIG (reference sequence). This CDR3 spans 16 amino acids. The CDR3 loop reads CASSRGLTGGPGTQYF. The DNA for the CDR3 is TGTGCCAGTAGTAGGGGACTAACGGGAGGGCCAGGTACGCAGTATTTT. The whole variable domain, filled in from reference TRBV30 and TRBJ2-3, reads SQTIHQWPATLVQPVGSPLSLECTVEGTSNPNLYWYRQAAGRGLQLLFYSVGIGQISSEVPQNLSASRPQDRQFILSSKKLLLSDSGFYLCASSRGLTGGPGTQYFGPGTRLTVL.

In its sample, this clonotype is large. V gene TRBV18 combines with J gene TRBJ2-2, with D uncertain. The CDR3 totals 15 residues. The ends were cut back, 2 bases at V and 9 bases at J, with 16 bases in the middle. CDR1 and CDR2 from the germline V gene are KGHSH and LQKENI. The CDR3 DNA follows: TGTGCCAGCTCACCATTTGTACAGCTTGGATGGGAGCTGTTTTTT. Protein product: CASSPFVQLGWELFF.

This clonotype came up once. The rearrangement joins TRBV7-3 to TRBJ2-5; tentative D call: TRBD2 (6 bases). Germline values: CDR1 SGHTA, CDR2 FQGTGA. This CDR3 is 14 amino acids long. V lost 3 bases to trimming and J lost 4 bases, with 12 bases between them. DNA of the CDR3: TGTGCCAGCAGCTTGGGGGGAGGTGGAGAGACCCAGTACTTC. It yields the protein CASSLGGGGETQYF.

With respect to this clonotype: A read error is possible here, since a much larger clone lies one base away. The rearrangement joins TRBV13 to TRBJ1-2, with 10 positions matching TRBD1. CDR3 length: 13 residues. J gave up 6 bases and V 8 bases, and 6 bases lay outside the gene matches. Germline assignment: CDR1 PRHDT and CDR2 FYEKMQ (reference sequence). CDR3 in amino acids: CASWGQGFHGYTF. The CDR3, as DNA: TGTGCCAGCTGGGGACAGGGGTTCCATGGCTACACCTTC.

This clonotype is judged large. The genes are TRBV19 and TRBJ2-1; 8 bases fit TRBD1. The CDR3 spans 13 residues. V trimming: 6 bases; J trimming: 8 bases; junction bases outside the gene matches: 6. CDR1 and CDR2 from the germline V gene are LNHDA and SQIVND (reference sequence). CDR3 residues: CASSRTGSDEQFF. CDR3 sequence (DNA): TGTGCCAGTAGCCGGACAGGGAGTGATGAGCAGTTCTTC.

This clonotype counts as medium-sized. The gene calls are TRBV27 and TRBJ2-1; 7 nucleotides agree with TRBD1. V lost 8 bases and J lost 7; bases outside the gene matches: 11. The CDR3 length is 14 residues. Per the germline V gene, CDR1 is MNHEY and CDR2 is SMNVEV (reference sequence). CDR3 region: CASGRDRVNNEQFF. CDR3 nucleotides: TGTGCCAGCGGCCGGGACAGAGTGAATAATGAGCAGTTCTTC.

V usage is TRBV7-6 and J usage is TRBJ2-1; no reliable D call. V gave up 2 bases and J gave up 0 bases, with 8 bases separating them. This CDR3 comprises 15 residues. Germline V lookup: CDR1 SGHVS, CDR2 FNYEAQ. CDR3 in amino acids: CASSLLEVSYNEQFF. The CDR3 coding sequence is TGTGCCAGCAGCTTACTAGAGGTCTCCTACAATGAGCAGTTCTTC.

Sample share makes this clonotype large (0.1 to 1%). V is TRBV11-3 and J is TRBJ2-1; D remains unclear. CDR1 and CDR2 from the germline V gene are SGHNT and YENEEA. V was cut by 0 bases and J by 5 bases, with 5 bases left in between. This CDR3 is built from 13 residues. CDR3 sequence (DNA): TGTGCCAGCAGCTTAGAACACAACAATGAGCAGTTCTTC. As protein: CASSLEHNNEQFF.

This clonotype was recorded only once. The V and J genes are TRBV12-3 or TRBV12-4 and TRBJ2-7, with 7 positions matching TRBD1. The V and J ends lost 6 bases and 2 bases, in that order; junction bases with no gene match: 4. This CDR3 is built from 13 residues. The CDR3, as DNA: TGTGCCAGCAGCCTACAGGGGACCTACGAGCAGTACTTC. This encodes CASSLQGTYEQYF.

By share of the sample, this clonotype is large (0.1 to 1%). This chain joins TRBV6-5 and TRBJ1-6; D might be TRBD1 (5 bases). The CDR3 covers 17 residues. CDR1 and CDR2 from the germline V gene are MNHEY and SVGAGI. V dropped 0 bases and J dropped 9 bases, with 18 bases sitting between them. The CDR3: CASSYSGGGSFSSPLHF. The CDR3 DNA sequence: TGTGCCAGCAGTTACTCTGGGGGGGGGAGCTTTAGTTCACCCCTCCACTTT.

This clonotype was observed a handful of times. The chain employs TRBV27 and TRBJ1-1; perhaps TRBD1 as D (5 bases). The CDR3 is made up of 14 amino acids. In germline, CDR1 is MNHEY, CDR2 SMNVEV (reference sequence). V dropped 2 bases and J dropped 5 bases, with 12 bases sitting between them. CDR3 sequence reads: CASSLMGGGTEAFF. CDR3 nucleotides: TGTGCCAGCAGTTTAATGGGGGGTGGAACTGAAGCTTTCTTT.

By proportion, this clonotype is large. CDR3 DNA: TGCAGCGTTGGTGAACGGGACAGTCCTAACTATGGCTACACCTTC. It encodes CSVGERDSPNYGYTF. J is TRBJ1-2 and V is TRBV29-1, with TRBD1 matching over 7 bases. The V segment lost 4 bases and the J segment 0 bases; nucleotides outside the gene matches: 8. The CDR3 spans 15 residues. The V gene's germline CDR1 is SQVTM and CDR2 ANQGSEA.

This clonotype counts as large (0.1 to 1%). The chain employs TRBV6-6 and TRBJ1-2; TRBD1 aligns across 9 bases. J was trimmed by 6 bases and V by 8 bases; bases with no gene match: 13. Germline CDR1 and CDR2: MNHNY and SVGAGI (reference sequence). The CDR3 spans 15 residues. The CDR3 region is CASGGTGHRGHGYTF. The DNA for the CDR3 is TGTGCCAGCGGCGGGACAGGGCACCGAGGCCATGGCTACACCTTC.

J is TRBJ1-2 and V is TRBV5-6; TRBD1 matches at 9 bases. The V and J ends lost 4 bases and 6 bases, in that order; junction bases with no gene match: 19. Germline CDR1 and CDR2: SGHDT and YYEEEE. The CDR3 runs 18 residues. CDR3 DNA: TGTGCCAGCAGCCAAAGCGGCGGGACAGGGCACCGAGGCCATGGCTACACCTTC. The encoded protein is CASSQSGGTGHRGHGYTF.

Judged by abundance, this clonotype is medium-sized (0.01 to 0.1%). The chain recombines TRBV27 with TRBJ2-5; D unclear. Trimming shortened V by 8 bases and J by 9 bases, and 7 bases separated the two germline ends. CDR1 is MNHEY and CDR2 is SMNVEV in the germline V gene (reference sequence). This CDR3 comprises 9 residues. The CDR3 spells CASRRAQYF. Written as DNA, the CDR3 is TGTGCCAGCCGTCGGGCCCAGTACTTC.

The V call is TRBV4-2, the J call TRBJ2-1, with 12 bases identical to TRBD2. Germline CDR1 and CDR2: LGHNA and YNFKEQ. This CDR3 has 17 amino acids. Trimming at V came to 3 bases and at J to 3 bases, leaving 6 bases not matched to a gene. CDR3 residues: CASSHVTSGSVYNEQFF. The DNA of the CDR3 is TGTGCCAGCAGCCATGTGACTAGCGGGAGCGTCTACAATGAGCAGTTCTTC.

Within the sample, this clonotype is large. The chain recombines TRBV29-1 with TRBJ2-1; 14 bases map to TRBD2. This CDR3 has 14 amino acids. Germline assignment: CDR1 SQVTM and CDR2 ANQGSEA. The trim removed 4 bases at V and 8 bases at J, leaving 4 bases unmatched. CDR3 in amino acids: CSVVGTSGRYEQFF. In DNA form, the CDR3 reads TGCAGCGTTGTTGGGACTAGCGGGAGATATGAGCAGTTCTTC.

By share, this clonotype counts as large. The chain couples TRBV27 to TRBJ2-2; 7 positions match TRBD2. V shed 1 base and J 7 bases; nucleotides not matched to a gene: 9. This CDR3 has 16 amino acids. Per germline, CDR1 MNHEY and CDR2 SMNVEV (reference sequence). The CDR3 region has the DNA TGTGCCAGCAGTTTATTGGCCAGCGGGATGATCGGGGAGCTGTTTTTT. Its translation is CASSLLASGMIGELFF.

This clonotype was seen a handful of times. The gene calls are TRBV4-3 and TRBJ1-6; possible D gene TRBD1, 5 bases. The CDR3 covers 15 residues. Germline CDR1 is LGHNA and CDR2 is YSLEER. With 0 bases removed from V and 7 bases from J, the gap between germline ends came to 10 bases. CDR3 protein: CASSQDARGNSPLHF. CDR3 DNA: TGCGCCAGCAGCCAAGATGCTAGGGGAAATTCACCCCTCCACTTT.

The V and J genes are TRBV27 and TRBJ2-7, with a possible D match to TRBD2 (5 bases). The CDR3 contains 14 residues. CDR1 is MNHEY and CDR2 is SMNVEV in the germline V gene (reference sequence). Trimming took off 5 bases at V and 11 bases at J, with 22 bases between the two ends. The CDR3 here is CASSAYSSSNEKYF. CDR3 DNA: TGTGCCAGCAGTGCCTACTCTAGCTCCAATGAGAAGTACTTC.

Concerning this clonotype: Since a much larger clone is just one base distant, this may be a read error. V usage is TRBV18 and J usage is TRBJ1-6; D uncertain. CDR1 is KGHSH, CDR2 LQKENI, per germline. This CDR3 has 13 residues. Here the CDR3 reads CASSPTRNEPHHF. In DNA form, the CDR3 reads TGTGCCAGCTCACCGACCAGAAACGAACCCCACCACTTT.